This note documents a single T cell receptor (beta chain) sequence. Its target is unknown. CDR3 size: 15 residues. Deletions cut 4 bases from V and 0 bases from J, with 12 bases between. The germline gives CDR1 KGHSH, CDR2 LQKENI. This sample was included in a study of T cell repertoires in ileal Crohn's disease. Study-wide background: M6 samples are neoterminal ileum biopsies from postoperative colonoscopy.

Some clones are missing from TCRdb's copy, which holds only in-frame ones; the method was immunoSEQ multiplex PCR. Here the sample spans 8,500 to 13,000 clones, around 72% being singletons. Stated time point: neoterminal ileum biopsy at postoperative endoscopy, about 6 months after surgery. Included were adult ileal or ileocolonic Crohn's patients indicated for ileocolonic resection. Study results and limitations: Endoscopic recurrence occurred in every patient whose clonality exceeded 26.8%. High-frequency clones were more common in sorted CD8 than CD4 cells.

The receptor was derived from an adult with Crohn's disease. Sequences were obtained from ileal tissue. V is TRBV18 and J is TRBJ1-1, with a tentative D call TRBD1 (6 bases). DNA for the CDR3: TGTGCCAGCTCACAGCAAACAGGGATGAACACTGAAGCTTTCTTT. Protein sequence: CASSQQTGMNTEAFF.